This paragraph covers one T cell receptor beta chain sequence. Individual cDNA molecules carried attached unique molecular identifiers. Each CDR3 protein is one row after TCRdb ran MiXCR on the 5' RACE reads. The table lists tens of thousands of distinct CDR3 sequences, about 5% of them singletons. The data were taken from a study of early T cells in non-severe SARS-CoV-2 infection. Background on the study: With bulk RNA from unsorted whole blood as input, sequencing yielded unpaired chains.

CDR1 is SGHTA, CDR2 FQGNSA, per germline. V lost 1 base and J 1 base, leaving 5 bases between the germline ends. The CDR3 consists of 14 residues. The receptor comes from an adult who was a healthcare worker with PCR-confirmed SARS-CoV-2 infection or an uninfected control (not recorded which). The chain has TRBV7-2 and TRBJ1-3; D call uncertain. The material sequenced was whole blood, taken at baseline. The CDR3 DNA reads TGTGCCAGCAGCTTAGACCTATCTGGAAACACCATATATTTT. Protein sequence: CASSLDLSGNTIYF. The full variable domain, with the rest looked up from reference TRBV7-2 and TRBJ1-3, is GAGVSQSPSNKVTEKGKDVELRCDPISGHTALYWYRQSLGQGLEFLIYFQGNSAPDKSGLPSDRFSAERTGGSVSTLTIQRTQQEDSAVYLCASSLDLSGNTIYFGEGSWLTVV.